This TCR beta chain came from a study of early T cells in non-severe SARS-CoV-2 infection. In its sample, this clonotype was seen many times. The TCR library protocol attached unique molecular identifiers to the individual cDNA molecules. From the 5' RACE reads, TCRdb called clonotypes with MiXCR, one entry per CDR3 protein. The table lists about 83,000 distinct CDR3 sequences, approximately 15% of them singletons. There are 17 residues in the CDR3. After removal of 4 bases from V and 4 bases from J, the junction contained 11 bases not matched to a gene. Germline V lookup: CDR1 MGHDK, CDR2 SYGVNS. The chain has TRBV25-1 and TRBJ2-3; 10 nucleotides agree with TRBD2. Material for sequencing was whole blood. This sequence was found in an adult who was a healthcare worker with PCR-confirmed SARS-CoV-2 infection or an uninfected control (not recorded which). The CDR3, as DNA: TGTGCCAGCAGTGCCCCCCTAGCGGGGGTGGGCGCAGATACGCAGTATTTT. Its protein product is CASSAPLAGVGADTQYF.